Listed below are T cell receptor beta chains from one sample, sequenced in a study of CD8 T cells in ankylosing spondylitis. TCRdb ran MiXCR on the 5' RACE reads and lists one entry per CDR3 protein. The sample includes under 55,000 distinct CDR3 sequences, roughly 7.4% of them seen just once. Material: blood, either unsorted or a sorted T cell fraction (not recorded which). Receptors were obtained from a female donor with ankylosing spondylitis or in good health (not recorded which). CDR3s include the opening cysteine and the closing phenylalanine or tryptophan. Fields, in order: clone size, J gene, CDR3 length, V gene, D gene, CDR3 DNA, CDR3 protein. D genes are given only for firm matches. Size is omitted from some rows. Given values are once, few, many or a class for expanded clones.

clone_size: many
j_call: TRBJ1-5
cdr3_length: 14
v_call: TRBV29-1
d_call: -
cdr3_nt: TGCAGCGTTGTTACGCGGGCAGAATATCAGCCCCAGCATTTT
cdr3_aa: CSVVTRAEYQPQHF

clone_size: many
j_call: TRBJ2-1
cdr3_length: 12
v_call: TRBV7-6
d_call: -
cdr3_nt: TGTGCCAGCAGCTTCCGAGGTAATGAGCAGTTCTTC
cdr3_aa: CASSFRGNEQFF

clone_size: few
j_call: TRBJ1-6
cdr3_length: 14
v_call: TRBV7-9
d_call: -
cdr3_nt: TGTGCCAGCACCCGGGACAACATAAATTCACCCCTCCACTTT
cdr3_aa: CASTRDNINSPLHF

clone_size: many
j_call: TRBJ2-2
cdr3_length: 17
v_call: TRBV5-5
d_call: -
cdr3_nt: TGTGCCAGCAGCTTGGAGGGTGTCGGTTCGAACACCGGGGAGCTGTTTTTT
cdr3_aa: CASSLEGVGSNTGELFF

clone_size: many
j_call: TRBJ1-6
cdr3_length: 14
v_call: TRBV18
d_call: -
cdr3_nt: TGTGCCAGCTCTGACAGCTTCCCTAGTTCACCCCTCCACTTT
cdr3_aa: CASSDSFPSSPLHF

clone_size: many
j_call: TRBJ1-3
cdr3_length: 13
v_call: TRBV10-3
d_call: -
cdr3_nt: TGTGCCATCAGGGACAGCTCTGGAAACACCATATATTTT
cdr3_aa: CAIRDSSGNTIYF

clone_size: -
j_call: TRBJ1-5
cdr3_length: 15
v_call: TRBV7-2
d_call: TRBD1
cdr3_nt: TGTGCCAGCAGCTTAGTCAGGGACAGGGAACAGCCCCAGCATTTT
cdr3_aa: CASSLVRDREQPQHF

clone_size: few
j_call: TRBJ1-2
cdr3_length: 14
v_call: TRBV30
d_call: -
cdr3_nt: TGTGCCTGGAGTCCCGGCCAACCGAACTATGGCTACACCTTC
cdr3_aa: CAWSPGQPNYGYTF

clone_size: many
j_call: TRBJ1-5
cdr3_length: 19
v_call: TRBV20-1
d_call: -
cdr3_nt: TGCAGTGCTAGAGGAGGCAGTGTGAGCAGCTTCTATAGCAATCAGCCCCAGCATTTT
cdr3_aa: CSARGGSVSSFYSNQPQHF

clone_size: many
j_call: TRBJ2-5
cdr3_length: 15
v_call: TRBV27
d_call: -
cdr3_nt: TGTGCCAGCAGTCCCTTGAGGGGGATGAGTGAGACCCAGTACTTC
cdr3_aa: CASSPLRGMSETQYF

clone_size: -
j_call: TRBJ2-2
cdr3_length: 15
v_call: TRBV12-3/TRBV12-4
d_call: TRBD1
cdr3_nt: TGTGCCAGCAGTCCCTACAGGGGTGGAACCGGGGAGCTGTTTTTT
cdr3_aa: CASSPYRGGTGELFF

clone_size: many
j_call: TRBJ1-3
cdr3_length: 17
v_call: TRBV12-5
d_call: -
cdr3_nt: TGTGCTAGTGGTTTGCCCCCGACAGGCCTCGGGGGAAACACCATATATTTT
cdr3_aa: CASGLPPTGLGGNTIYF

clone_size: many
j_call: TRBJ2-5
cdr3_length: 14
v_call: TRBV5-1
d_call: -
cdr3_nt: TGCGCCAGCAGCTTATCGGGATTTCAAGAGACCCAGTACTTC
cdr3_aa: CASSLSGFQETQYF

clone_size: many
j_call: TRBJ1-4
cdr3_length: 12
v_call: TRBV28
d_call: -
cdr3_nt: TGTGCCAGCCGGCAGGGAAAGGAAAAACTGTTTTTT
cdr3_aa: CASRQGKEKLFF

clone_size: many
j_call: TRBJ2-5
cdr3_length: 15
v_call: TRBV9
d_call: -
cdr3_nt: TGTGCCAGCAGCGTAGGCGTAGAGCCACAAGAGACCCAGTACTTC
cdr3_aa: CASSVGVEPQETQYF